The clone carrying this TCR beta chain was seen a few times. These data are taken from a study of blood T cell repertoires in COVID-19. Study as a whole: Sites in the United States, Italy and Spain provided acute and convalescent COVID-19 samples.

Germline V gene sequence: CDR1 SGHVS, CDR2 FQNEAQ. V lost 5 bases to trimming and J lost 2 bases, with 3 bases between them. The CDR3 sequence is 11 residues long. Original methodology: Cell counts per sample came from amplifying reference gene primers. The assay was immunoSEQ multiplex PCR, and TCRdb's table has in-frame clones only and misses some. The V and J calls and clone size come from that table; D and trimming were worked out from the DNA. The sample has some 270,000 clones; approximately 90% are singletons. Enrolled through a virtual design, the participants were between roughly 18 and 95 years of age and came from 24 US areas. Clinical histories supplied by participants themselves formed the basis of cohort assignment.

Sequencing was performed on PBMCs or T cells enriched from blood (not recorded which). The TCR comes from a young woman with acute COVID-19. The chain links TRBV7-8 to TRBJ2-5, with D unclear. The CDR3 protein is CASSPQETQYF. The CDR3 nucleotides are TGTGCCAGCAGCCCACAAGAGACCCAGTACTTC.